This entry features one TCR beta chain sequence. This sample is part of a study of pediatric ulcerative colitis. The CDR3 contains 12 residues. Trimming stripped 4 bases from V and 6 bases from J, with 7 bases between. In germline, CDR1 is MGHRA, CDR2 YSYEKL. Generated by immunoSEQ multiplex PCR, the TCRdb table keeps only in-frame clones and is missing some. The sample has about 64,000 clones, about 86% seen once. The sequence derives from a boy aged 5 to 17 with severe ulcerative colitis. The chain employs TRBV4-1 and TRBJ2-1; the D is unclear. Material for sequencing was blood. The CDR3: CASSPESNEQFF. DNA for the CDR3: TGCGCCAGCAGCCCCGAGAGCAATGAGCAGTTCTTC.